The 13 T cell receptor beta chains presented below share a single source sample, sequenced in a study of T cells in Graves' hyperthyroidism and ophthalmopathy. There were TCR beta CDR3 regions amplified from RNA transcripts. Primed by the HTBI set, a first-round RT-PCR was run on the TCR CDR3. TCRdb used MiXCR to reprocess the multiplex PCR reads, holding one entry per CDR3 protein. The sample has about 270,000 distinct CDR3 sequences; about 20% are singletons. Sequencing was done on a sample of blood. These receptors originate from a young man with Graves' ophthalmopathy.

CDR3 amino acids: CSALRQGDYEQYF. The DNA of the CDR3 is TGCAGCGCCCTGAGACAGGGGGACTACGAGCAGTACTTC. This chain connects TRBV29-1 to TRBJ2-7, with TRBD1 matching over 9 bases. From germline, CDR1 is SQVTM and CDR2 ANQGSEA. CDR3 length: 13 residues. The ends lost 7 bases at V and 3 bases at J; junction bases unmatched: 7.

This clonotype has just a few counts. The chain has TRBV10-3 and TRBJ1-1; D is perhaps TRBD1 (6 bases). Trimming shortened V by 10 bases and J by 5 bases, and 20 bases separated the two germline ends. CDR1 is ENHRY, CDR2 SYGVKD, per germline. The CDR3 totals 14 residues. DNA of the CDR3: TGTGCCAGCAAGCAGGGGTTCTCGGCAACTGAAGCTTTCTTT. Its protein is CASKQGFSATEAFF.

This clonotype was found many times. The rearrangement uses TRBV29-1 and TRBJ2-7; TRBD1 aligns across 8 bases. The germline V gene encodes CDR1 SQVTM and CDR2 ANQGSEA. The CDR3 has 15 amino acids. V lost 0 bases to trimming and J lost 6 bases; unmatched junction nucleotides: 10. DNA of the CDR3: TGCAGCGTTGAAGAGCAAGACCAGGGGGCTGTCGAGCAGTACTTC. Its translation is CSVEEQDQGAVEQYF.

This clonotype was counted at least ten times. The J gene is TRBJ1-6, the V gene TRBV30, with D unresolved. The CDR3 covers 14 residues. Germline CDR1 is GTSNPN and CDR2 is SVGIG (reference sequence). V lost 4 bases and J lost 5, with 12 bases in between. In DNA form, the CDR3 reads TGTGCCTGGATGCAGGAACCAAATAATTCACCCCTCCACTTT. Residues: CAWMQEPNNSPLHF.

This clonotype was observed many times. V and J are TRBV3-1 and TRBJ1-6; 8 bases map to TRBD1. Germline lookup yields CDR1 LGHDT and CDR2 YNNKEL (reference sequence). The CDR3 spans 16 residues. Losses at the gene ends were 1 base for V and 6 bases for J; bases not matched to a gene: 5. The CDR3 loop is CASSQGQGLSNSPLHF. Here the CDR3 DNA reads TGTGCCAGCAGCCAAGGACAGGGGTTGAGTAATTCACCCCTCCACTTT.

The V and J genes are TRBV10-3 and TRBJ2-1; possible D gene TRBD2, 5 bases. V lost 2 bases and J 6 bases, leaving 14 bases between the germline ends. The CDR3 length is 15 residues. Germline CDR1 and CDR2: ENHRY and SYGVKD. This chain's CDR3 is CAISEPNGGSNEQFF. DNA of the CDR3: TGTGCCATCAGTGAGCCTAACGGAGGATCCAATGAGCAGTTCTTC.

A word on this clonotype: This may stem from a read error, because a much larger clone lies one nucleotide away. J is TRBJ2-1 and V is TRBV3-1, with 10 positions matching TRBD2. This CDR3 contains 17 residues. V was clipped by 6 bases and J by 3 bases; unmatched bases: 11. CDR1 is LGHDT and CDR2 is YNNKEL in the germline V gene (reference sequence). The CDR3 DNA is TGTGCCAGCAGAGGTAGCGGGAGGACCAACGACTACAATGAGCAGTTCTTC. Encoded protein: CASRGSGRTNDYNEQFF.

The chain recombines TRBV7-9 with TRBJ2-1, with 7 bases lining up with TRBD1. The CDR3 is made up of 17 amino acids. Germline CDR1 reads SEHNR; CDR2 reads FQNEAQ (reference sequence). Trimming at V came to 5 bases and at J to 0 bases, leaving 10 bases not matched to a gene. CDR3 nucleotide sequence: TGTGCCAGCAGCCATCGGGACAGTTTAAGCTCCTACAATGAGCAGTTCTTC. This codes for CASSHRDSLSSYNEQFF.

The CDR3, as DNA: TGTGCCAGCAGTGAAGCGTTGACTAGAGGAAACACCATATATTTT. Residues: CASSEALTRGNTIYF. The V call is TRBV2, the J call TRBJ1-3, with D unresolved. Germline CDR1 is SNHLY and CDR2 is FYNNEI. Between the trimmed V and J ends, which lost 0 bases and 4 bases, there was a span of 10 bases. The CDR3 runs to 15 residues.

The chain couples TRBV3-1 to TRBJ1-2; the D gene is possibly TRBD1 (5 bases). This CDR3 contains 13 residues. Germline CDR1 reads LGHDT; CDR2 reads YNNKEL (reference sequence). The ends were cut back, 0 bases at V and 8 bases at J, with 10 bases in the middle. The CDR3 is CASSQDGGGGYTF. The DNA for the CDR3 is TGTGCCAGCAGCCAAGATGGGGGTGGGGGCTACACCTTC.

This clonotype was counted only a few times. The DNA of the CDR3 is TGTGCCAGCAGTAAACCCGGGACTAGCGGGAAACACGAGCAGTACTTC. Protein product: CASSKPGTSGKHEQYF. The gene calls are TRBV6-1 and TRBJ2-7; 13 nucleotides agree with TRBD2. Germline assignment: CDR1 MNHNS and CDR2 SASEGT. Trimming cost V 5 bases and J 5 bases; bases outside gene matches: 9. The length of the CDR3 is 16 residues.

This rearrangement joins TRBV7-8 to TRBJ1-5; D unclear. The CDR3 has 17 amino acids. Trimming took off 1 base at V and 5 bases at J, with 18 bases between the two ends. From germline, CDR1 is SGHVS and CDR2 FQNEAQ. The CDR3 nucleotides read TGTGCCAGCAGCTTAGTACCACAGTTCCCTCCCGATCAGCCCCAGCATTTT. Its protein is CASSLVPQFPPDQPQHF.

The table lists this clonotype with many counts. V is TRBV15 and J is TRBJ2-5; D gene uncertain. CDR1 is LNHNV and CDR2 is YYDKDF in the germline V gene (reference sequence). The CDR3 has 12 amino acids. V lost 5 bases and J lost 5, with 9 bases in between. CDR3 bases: TGTGCCACCAGCCCGAGATGGGAGACCCAGTACTTC. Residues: CATSPRWETQYF.